The clone carrying this T cell receptor beta chain has a handful of counts. Its antigen is not known. Described treatment: approximately nine-day PBMC culture with coronavirus spike peptide pools or control peptides (ViraFEST assay). The data originate from a study of vaccination and CD4 T cells after COVID-19. Study overall: Blood was drawn a median around 74 days post second dose, range 14 to 241.

Study-level points and caveats: Post-vaccination reactive clonotypes (median 38) did not differ significantly from post-infection (about 20).

The CDR3 length is 16 residues. The germline V gene encodes CDR1 LNHNV and CDR2 YYDKDF (reference sequence). V shed 1 base and J 4 bases; nucleotides not matched to a gene: 7. The Oncomine TCR Beta short-read assay sequenced DNA from cultured CD4+ T cells. From CD4+ T cells that had been cultured, genomic DNA was extracted. TCRdb reprocessed the PCR reads with MiXCR, giving one entry per CDR3 protein. The table includes tens of thousands of distinct CDR3 sequences, 65% to 70% detected once. Sequencing used CD4+ T cells from blood, cultured in vitro. The sequence came from a human donor who had recovered from COVID-19. The chain is built from TRBV15 and TRBJ1-5; 7 bases match TRBD1. CDR3 DNA: TGTGCCACCAGCAGAGGGGTGGCAGGGGGAAATCAGCCCCAGCATTTT. It codes for CATSRGVAGGNQPQHF.